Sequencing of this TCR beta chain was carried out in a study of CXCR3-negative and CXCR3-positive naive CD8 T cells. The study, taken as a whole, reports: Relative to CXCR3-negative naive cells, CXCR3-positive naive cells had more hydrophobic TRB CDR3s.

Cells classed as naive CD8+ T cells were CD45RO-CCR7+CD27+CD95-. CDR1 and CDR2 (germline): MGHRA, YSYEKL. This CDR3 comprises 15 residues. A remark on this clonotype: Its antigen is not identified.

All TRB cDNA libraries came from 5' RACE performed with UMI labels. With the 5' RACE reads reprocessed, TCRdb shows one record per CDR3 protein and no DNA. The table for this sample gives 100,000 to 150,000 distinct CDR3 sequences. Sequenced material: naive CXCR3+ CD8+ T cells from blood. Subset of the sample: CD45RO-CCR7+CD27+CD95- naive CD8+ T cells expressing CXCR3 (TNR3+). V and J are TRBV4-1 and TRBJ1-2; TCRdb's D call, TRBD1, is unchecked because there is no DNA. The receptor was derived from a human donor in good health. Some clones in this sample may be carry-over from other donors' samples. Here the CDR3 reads CASSLTGQPNYGYTF.